The next 8 T cell receptor beta chains were all read from a single sample in a study of CXCR3-negative and CXCR3-positive naive CD8 T cells. Researchers prepared the TRB cDNA libraries using 5' RACE with UMI labels. TCRdb processed the 5' RACE reads again and assigns one entry to each CDR3 protein, with no DNA. This table holds some 130,000 distinct CDR3 sequences. Sequences were obtained from naive CXCR3- CD8+ T cells from blood. The subset was: CD45RO-CCR7+CD27+CD95- naive CD8+ T cells lacking CXCR3 (TNR3-). These receptors came from a human donor in good health. Some clones in this sample may be carry-over from other donors' samples.

The chain carries TRBV29-1 and TRBJ2-1. Germline-derived CDR1 and CDR2 are SQVTM and ANQGSEA. This CDR3 contains 13 residues. The CDR3 spells CSVEDLAYNEQFF.

The chain is built from TRBV28 and TRBJ2-1; there is no DNA to check the TCRdb D call of TRBD1. The germline V gene encodes CDR1 MDHEN and CDR2 SYDVKM. This CDR3 is built from 15 residues. CDR3 residues: CASSLPGQGAYEQFF.

V is TRBV29-1 and J is TRBJ2-7; TCRdb's D call, TRBD1, is unchecked because there is no DNA. This CDR3 is built from 14 residues. CDR1 SQVTM and CDR2 ANQGSEA come from the germline V gene. This chain's CDR3 is CSVAAGTGAYEQYF.

The V call is TRBV12-3 or TRBV12-4, the J call TRBJ2-7. The CDR3 length is 14 residues. CDR3 loop: CASSFELYIYEQYF.

The rearrangement links TRBV3-1 to TRBJ2-1; TCRdb proposes TRBD2, but this gene call is untestable without DNA. The CDR3 extends over 13 amino acids. CDR1 LGHDT and CDR2 YNNKEL come from the germline V gene (reference sequence). The CDR3 loop reads CASSLGLADEQFF.

The V and J genes are TRBV7-9 and TRBJ2-7; TCRdb returns TRBD2, unconfirmable since there is no DNA. This CDR3 has 15 amino acids. Per the germline V gene, CDR1 is SEHNR and CDR2 is FQNEAQ (reference sequence). CDR3 sequence: CASSLEERGEVEQYF.

The chain links TRBV28 to TRBJ2-7; the D call of TRBD2 rests on TCRdb alone, since no DNA is present to check it. CDR3 length: 15 residues. Looked up from germline, CDR1 is MDHEN and CDR2 is SYDVKM. The CDR3 here is CASSFIGTSPHEQYF.

V is TRBV5-1 and J is TRBJ2-1; TCRdb's D gene call, TRBD2, goes unchecked for lack of DNA. In germline, CDR1 is SGHRS, CDR2 YFSETQ. This CDR3 is built from 16 residues. The CDR3 sequence is CASSLGWIGLAGGGFF.